Below are 22 T cell receptor beta chains sequenced from a single sample in a study of CD8+ T cells in alopecia areata. cDNA reverse transcribed from extracted RNA served as the sequencing template. Data came from immunoSEQ multiplex PCR; TCRdb stores just in-frame clones and leaves some out. Of 90,000 to 150,000 clones in the sample, about 61% were seen once. The source material was CD4+ T cells sorted from blood. The receptor set was obtained from a human donor in good health.

This chain links TRBV29-1 with TRBJ1-1; D not certain. The CDR3 spans 11 residues. The V end was cut by 5 bases, the J end by 1 base, with 5 bases between. Germline V gives CDR1 SQVTM, CDR2 ANQGSEA. CDR3 DNA: TGCAGCGTTAGTACGAACACTGAAGCTTTCTTT. It specifies CSVSTNTEAFF.

The CDR3 protein is CASSSRTAMGTEAFF. For the CDR3, the DNA is TGCGCCAGCAGCTCTCGGACGGCCATGGGCACTGAAGCTTTCTTT. The genes are TRBV5-1 and TRBJ1-1; D unclear. CDR1 is SGHRS and CDR2 is YFSETQ in the germline V gene. Trimming removed 3 bases from V and 4 bases from J, with 16 bases in between. This CDR3 region has 15 residues. The whole variable domain, filled in from reference TRBV5-1 and TRBJ1-1, reads KAGVTQTPRYLIKTRGQQVTLSCSPISGHRSVSWYQQTPGQGLQFLFEYFSETQRNKGNFPGRFSGRQFSNSRSEMNVSTLELGDSALYLCASSSRTAMGTEAFFGQGTRLTVV.

The genes are TRBV6-6 and TRBJ1-2; D uncertain. V was pared by 6 bases and J by 2 bases, with 13 bases between. From germline, CDR1 is MNHNY and CDR2 SVGAGI (reference sequence). The CDR3 is made up of 14 amino acids. The CDR3 loop reads CASSYGRNNYGYTF. CDR3 DNA: TGTGCCAGCAGCTACGGGCGGAACAACTATGGCTACACCTTC.

This clone appeared a single time. The rearrangement links TRBV11-2 to TRBJ2-2; D possibly corresponds to TRBD2 (5 bases). This CDR3 is 18 amino acids long. CDR1 and CDR2 from the germline V gene are SGHAT and FQNNGV. Between the trimmed V and J ends, which lost 1 base and 1 base, there was a span of 16 bases. The CDR3 DNA sequence: TGTGCCAGCAGCTTAGGGAATTTAGCGTCAGTGAACACCGGGGAGCTGTTTTTT. As protein: CASSLGNLASVNTGELFF.

The genes are TRBV5-4 and TRBJ2-5; D not certain. The CDR3 spans 13 residues. Trimming removed 7 bases from V and 5 bases from J, with 15 bases in between. Germline CDR1 is SGHNT and CDR2 is YYREEE (reference sequence). The CDR3 region has the DNA TGTGCCAGCGGATCATTAGGGTTCGAGACCCAGTACTTC. This sequence encodes CASGSLGFETQYF.

This clone was seen only a few times. The rearrangement uses TRBV7-8 and TRBJ2-3, with D perhaps matching TRBD1 or TRBD2 (6 bases each). Germline CDR1 is SGHVS and CDR2 is FQNEAQ. With 5 bases removed from V and 3 bases from J, the gap between germline ends came to 15 bases. There are 15 residues in the CDR3. CDR3: CASSQGPGRTDTQYF. CDR3 bases: TGTGCCAGCAGCCAGGGGCCGGGGAGGACAGATACGCAGTATTTT.

The chain joins TRBV30 to TRBJ1-4; weak D call: TRBD1 (5 bases). Germline lookup yields CDR1 GTSNPN and CDR2 SVGIG (reference sequence). Trimming pared 5 bases from V and 3 bases from J, leaving 16 bases between. The CDR3 covers 15 residues. The CDR3 loop is CAWDTSGFPNEKLFF. CDR3 sequence (DNA): TGTGCCTGGGATACCTCAGGGTTTCCTAATGAAAAACTGTTTTTT.

Only a few counts were recorded for this clone. For the CDR3, the DNA is TGTGCCAGCAGCTCCGAGCGGGGGGGCTCCGGGGAGCTGTTTTTT. Translation gives CASSSERGGSGELFF. The chain combines TRBV7-7 with TRBJ2-2; 10 nucleotides align to TRBD2. The trim removed 4 bases at V and 6 bases at J, leaving 5 bases unmatched. The CDR3 is made up of 15 amino acids. CDR1 and CDR2 (germline): SSHAT, FNYEAQ (reference sequence).

The V call is TRBV7-2, the J call TRBJ2-4; the match to TRBD2 covers 9 bases. CDR1 SGHTA and CDR2 FQGNSA come from the germline V gene. This CDR3 region has 16 residues. The V and J ends lost 7 bases and 8 bases, in that order; junction bases with no gene match: 15. The CDR3 bases are TGTGCCAGCAACTACCCCCTGGCTAGCGGGGAATACATTCAGTACTTC. This gives the protein CASNYPLASGEYIQYF.

This clone was detected once. The rearrangement links TRBV5-1 to TRBJ2-6, with D possibly being TRBD1 (5 bases). The CDR3 length is 16 residues. V was clipped by 0 bases and J by 8 bases, with 15 bases between them. CDR1 and CDR2 from the germline V gene are SGHRS and YFSETQ. For the CDR3, the DNA is TGCGCCAGCAGCTTGGGGACACTGGTGGGATCCAACGTCCTGACTTTC. The encoded protein is CASSLGTLVGSNVLTF.

This clone was seen a few times. V and J are TRBV19 and TRBJ2-6; no clear D. Germline V gene data show CDR1 as LNHDA and CDR2 as SQIVND (reference sequence). The CDR3 is 15 amino acids. Trimming shortened V by 6 bases and J by 0 bases, and 9 bases separated the two germline ends. As DNA, the CDR3 is TGTGCCAGTAGGGACGGTAGCTCTGGGGCCAACGTCCTGACTTTC. Its translation: CASRDGSSGANVLTF.

This clone was detected only a few times. The chain recombines TRBV30 with TRBJ2-2, with no clear D. CDR1 GTSNPN and CDR2 SVGIG come from the germline V gene (reference sequence). The CDR3 is 14 amino acids. The V and J ends lost 0 bases and 6 bases respectively, with 11 bases between them. CDR3 DNA sequence: TGTGCCTGGAGTGTCTCTAGGGTGGCCGGGGAGCTGTTTTTT. It is translated as CAWSVSRVAGELFF.

This chain links TRBV7-2 with TRBJ2-7; TRBD1 aligns across 9 bases. The J segment lost 3 bases and the V segment lost 3 bases, leaving 3 bases of the junction unmatched. The length of the CDR3 is 14 residues. Germline CDR1 reads SGHTA; CDR2 reads FQGNSA. The CDR3 nucleotides are TGTGCCAGCAGCTTCCGGGACAGGGTCTACGAGCAGTACTTC. This gives the protein CASSFRDRVYEQYF.

This clone was observed a handful of times. The rearrangement joins TRBV19 to TRBJ1-3; the D is unclear. Deletions cut 7 bases from V and 0 bases from J, with 4 bases between. CDR1 and CDR2 (germline): LNHDA, SQIVND (reference sequence). The CDR3 is 12 amino acids. CDR3 sequence reads: CASTFSGNTIYF. The CDR3 coding sequence is TGTGCCAGTACATTCTCTGGAAACACCATATATTTT.

The genes are TRBV18 and TRBJ1-1; the D is unclear. Germline V gene sequence: CDR1 KGHSH, CDR2 LQKENI. The CDR3 contains 15 residues. Trimming shortened V by 1 base and J by 2 bases, and 11 bases separated the two germline ends. The CDR3 coding sequence is TGTGCCAGCTCACCACGGACCGGCGCAAACACTGAAGCTTTCTTT. This sequence encodes CASSPRTGANTEAFF.

The chain carries TRBV29-1 and TRBJ1-2; D uncertain. This CDR3 spans 13 amino acids. Trimming left V 5 bases short and J 8 bases short, with 18 bases between. Germline CDR1 is SQVTM and CDR2 is ANQGSEA. The CDR3 sequence is CSVTSRVAWGYTF. CDR3 coding DNA: TGCAGCGTTACCAGTCGCGTTGCGTGGGGCTACACCTTC.

The chain has TRBV20-1 and TRBJ2-3; D uncertain. The CDR3 runs 10 residues. Germline CDR1 reads DFQATT; CDR2 reads SNEGSKA (reference sequence). The V and J ends lost 3 bases and 6 bases respectively, with 4 bases between them. This chain's CDR3 is CSARLDTQYF. CDR3 sequence (DNA): TGCAGTGCTAGGCTCGATACGCAGTATTTT.

This clone appeared many times. The V call is TRBV5-1, the J call TRBJ1-1, with D maybe TRBD1 (6 bases). Trimming took 0 bases from V and 5 from J, leaving 11 bases between them. Germline CDR1 reads SGHRS; CDR2 reads YFSETQ. The CDR3 length is 14 residues. The CDR3 here is CASSLEQGRTEAFF. Written as DNA, the CDR3 is TGCGCCAGCAGCTTGGAACAGGGTCGTACTGAAGCTTTCTTT. Combining the CDR3 with reference TRBV5-1 and TRBJ1-1 gives the whole variable domain KAGVTQTPRYLIKTRGQQVTLSCSPISGHRSVSWYQQTPGQGLQFLFEYFSETQRNKGNFPGRFSGRQFSNSRSEMNVSTLELGDSALYLCASSLEQGRTEAFFGQGTRLTVV.

J is TRBJ2-7 and V is TRBV5-1; the D is unclear. CDR1 and CDR2 (germline): SGHRS, YFSETQ. V was shortened by 0 bases and J by 7 bases, with 14 bases between the two germline ends. The CDR3 is 14 residues long. This CDR3 is CASSLVLTRVEQYF. For the CDR3, the DNA is TGCGCCAGCAGCTTGGTCTTAACACGGGTAGAGCAGTACTTC.

This clone was seen a few times. The V call is TRBV27, the J call TRBJ2-7; D is uncertain. CDR3 size: 13 residues. V was shortened by 2 bases and J by 2 bases, with 7 bases between the two germline ends. Germline CDR1 MNHEY, CDR2 SMNVEV (reference sequence). The CDR3 nucleotides read TGTGCCAGCAGTTTACGGCAGACCTACGAGCAGTACTTC. This codes for CASSLRQTYEQYF.

V and J are TRBV7-9 and TRBJ1-6, with D possibly being TRBD1 (5 bases). The CDR3 sequence is 16 residues long. The V end was cut by 7 bases, the J end by 2 bases, with 15 bases between. Germline lookup yields CDR1 SEHNR and CDR2 FQNEAQ (reference sequence). CDR3: CASNRWGDTYNSPLHF. The CDR3 nucleotides are TGTGCCAGCAACCGCTGGGGGGATACCTATAATTCACCCCTCCACTTT. Full variable domain (outside the CDR3, taken from reference TRBV7-9 and TRBJ1-6): DTGVSQNPRHKITKRGQNVTFRCDPISEHNRLYWYRQTLGQGPEFLTYFQNEAQLEKSRLLSDRFSAERPKGSFSTLEIQRTEQGDSAMYLCASNRWGDTYNSPLHFGNGTRLTVT.

The chain joins TRBV4-2 to TRBJ2-5; 9 bases match TRBD2. This CDR3 has 15 amino acids. V trimming: 3 bases; J trimming: 7 bases; junction bases outside the gene matches: 9. Germline loops: CDR1 LGHNA, CDR2 YNFKEQ. CDR3 coding DNA: TGTGCCAGCAGCCAGAGAGCGGGGGGCGAGGGGACCCAGTACTTC. This translates into CASSQRAGGEGTQYF.